These 18 T cell receptor beta chains share one sample of origin, sequenced in a study of cytomegalovirus exposure and HLA in healthy donors. PCR employed 60 Vbeta and 13 Jbeta primers. Profiled with immunoSEQ multiplex PCR; TCRdb holds only in-frame clones, not every one. This table holds approximately 150,000 clones, over 60% found once. Sequencing was performed on PBMCs. Receptors were obtained from a man aged 35-49 years in good health and CMV-seronegative.

This clone occurred a few times. This rearrangement joins TRBV25-1 to TRBJ2-5, with D unclear. Per germline, CDR1 MGHDK and CDR2 SYGVNS. The V end was cut by 5 bases, the J end by 2 bases, with 6 bases between. The CDR3 length is 12 residues. The DNA of the CDR3 is TGTGCCAGCAGTCTTACTCAAGAGACCCAGTACTTC. It specifies CASSLTQETQYF.

The V call is TRBV15, the J call TRBJ1-2, with a possible D match to TRBD1 (6 bases). Germline V gene data show CDR1 as LNHNV and CDR2 as YYDKDF (reference sequence). The length of the CDR3 is 14 residues. Trimming took off 4 bases at V and 7 bases at J, with 16 bases between the two ends. CDR3 coding DNA: TGTGCCACCAGCACTCGGACAGTAAGTGGTGGCTACACCTTC. This codes for CATSTRTVSGGYTF.

The V and J genes are TRBV25-1 and TRBJ2-1; D perhaps matches TRBD2 (6 bases). The CDR3 loop spans 14 amino acids. CDR1 is MGHDK and CDR2 is SYGVNS in the germline V gene. V was pared by 4 bases and J by 4 bases, with 11 bases between. The DNA of the CDR3 is TGTGCCAGCAGTGCCTCCGGGACTTACAATGAGCAGTTCTTC. Amino acids: CASSASGTYNEQFF.

There are a few counts of this clone. The chain carries TRBV5-1 and TRBJ2-3; TRBD2 matches 8 bases. Germline V gene lookup returns CDR1 SGHRS and CDR2 YFSETQ. CDR3 length: 16 amino acids. V trimming: 4 bases; J trimming: 2 bases; junction bases outside the gene matches: 9. CDR3 in amino acids: CASSPGGVLFTDTQYF. DNA of the CDR3: TGCGCCAGCAGCCCCGGGGGGGTCCTCTTCACAGATACGCAGTATTTT.

This chain joins TRBV27 and TRBJ2-1; D is possibly TRBD2 (6 bases). Trimming shortened V by 3 bases and J by 3 bases, and 12 bases separated the two germline ends. The CDR3 consists of 15 residues. Germline V lookup: CDR1 MNHEY, CDR2 SMNVEV (reference sequence). The CDR3 DNA sequence: TGTGCCAGCAGTTTCGGCCTAGCGAACTACAATGAGCAGTTCTTC. Amino acids: CASSFGLANYNEQFF.

The chain combines TRBV6-1 with TRBJ2-7; possibly TRBD1 for D (6 bases). The length of the CDR3 is 13 residues. Between the trimmed V and J ends, which lost 8 bases and 2 bases, there was a span of 13 bases. Germline-derived CDR1 and CDR2 are MNHNS and SASEGT. The CDR3 loop reads CASGVRGTYEQYF. In nucleotides, the CDR3 is TGTGCCAGCGGGGTCAGGGGCACCTACGAGCAGTACTTC.

The V call is TRBV6-7, the J call TRBJ1-6; D call uncertain. TRBV6-7 is sorted into the ORF group, with uncertain function. V lost 7 bases, J lost 10 bases, and 23 bases lay in between. This CDR3 has 16 amino acids. The CDR3 nucleotides are TGTGCCAGCACTACACCCGTACAGCTGGAATGGTCACCCCTCCACTTT. Protein product: CASTTPVQLEWSPLHF.

The chain joins TRBV19 to TRBJ2-3, with TRBD2 matching 7 bases. After removal of 4 bases from V and 2 bases from J, the junction contained 9 bases not matched to a gene. Germline values: CDR1 LNHDA, CDR2 SQIVND (reference sequence). This CDR3 has 16 residues. In nucleotides, the CDR3 is TGTGCCAGTAGTACGGACTGGCAGCGGGACACAGATACGCAGTATTTT. It is translated as CASSTDWQRDTDTQYF.

V is TRBV5-6 and J is TRBJ1-3; 7 nucleotides line up with TRBD1. CDR1 is SGHDT, CDR2 YYEEEE, per germline. V dropped 2 bases and J dropped 7; count of bases not matched to a gene: 3. This CDR3 spans 13 amino acids. Here the CDR3 reads CASSLGRGNTIYF. CDR3 DNA sequence: TGTGCCAGCAGCTTAGGCAGGGGGAACACCATATATTTT.

The V call is TRBV7-3, the J call TRBJ2-5; TRBD1 is a possible D gene (5 bases). Per the germline V gene, CDR1 is SGHTA and CDR2 is FQGTGA. The CDR3 is made up of 14 amino acids. The ends were cut back, 1 base at V and 4 bases at J, with 10 bases in the middle. The CDR3 DNA sequence: TGTGCCAGCAGCTTAATGTCAGGGTCAGAGACCCAGTACTTC. Encoded protein: CASSLMSGSETQYF.

This clone was counted only a few times. This chain connects TRBV5-1 to TRBJ1-1, with D hard to call. Germline CDR1 SGHRS, CDR2 YFSETQ. The CDR3 is 14 amino acids. Trimming cost V 2 bases and J 4 bases, with 12 bases left between them. CDR3 sequence reads: CASSFGFSGTEAFF. The CDR3 nucleotides are TGCGCCAGCAGCTTCGGCTTCTCGGGCACTGAAGCTTTCTTT. The variable domain in full, with the rest retrieved from reference TRBV5-1 and TRBJ1-1, is KAGVTQTPRYLIKTRGQQVTLSCSPISGHRSVSWYQQTPGQGLQFLFEYFSETQRNKGNFPGRFSGRQFSNSRSEMNVSTLELGDSALYLCASSFGFSGTEAFFGQGTRLTVV.

To note about this clone: One end of the junction varies from germline; a read error may be responsible. Other DNA variants within this sample encode the same CDR3. The DNA for the CDR3 is TGCGCCAGCAGTGACACGGGACAGAGGACGAAGTTCACTTATAATTCCCCCCTCCACTTT. It specifies CASSDTGQRTKFTYNSPLHF. V is TRBV23-1 and J is TRBJ1-6; 7 positions match TRBD1. TRBV23-1 is an ORF for which the function is uncertain. The CDR3 sequence is 20 residues long.

The CDR3 DNA sequence: TGTGCCAGCAGCTTGGACAGGGGACCCTACGAGCAGTACTTC. The encoded protein is CASSLDRGPYEQYF. The genes are TRBV11-2 and TRBJ2-7; 9 nucleotides align to TRBD1. This CDR3 has 14 residues. Germline values: CDR1 SGHAT, CDR2 FQNNGV. The V gene end was trimmed by 3 bases and the J gene end by 2 bases; junction bases not matched to a gene: 2.

The rearrangement uses TRBV19 and TRBJ1-2, with 9 bases identical to TRBD1. V shed 6 bases and J 4 bases; nucleotides not matched to a gene: 6. This CDR3 has 14 residues. Looked up from germline, CDR1 is LNHDA and CDR2 is SQIVND (reference sequence). This chain's CDR3 is CASSPQGQGYGYTF. CDR3 DNA: TGTGCCAGTAGCCCCCAGGGACAGGGCTATGGCTACACCTTC.

This clone was observed a few times. The chain has TRBV28 and TRBJ1-5; no firm D call. Germline CDR1 MDHEN, CDR2 SYDVKM. V lost 2 bases and J lost 3, with 8 bases in between. This CDR3 has 14 residues. This CDR3 is CASSLGGTNQPQHF. CDR3 sequence (DNA): TGTGCCAGCAGTTTAGGAGGAACCAATCAGCCCCAGCATTTT.

This clone showed up just once. CDR3 DNA sequence: TGTGCCAGCAGCCCGACCCGGGCAGGGGTCGCCACCGGGGAGCTGTTTTTT. As protein: CASSPTRAGVATGELFF. The chain carries TRBV7-2 and TRBJ2-2; a weak D match, TRBD1 (6 bases). The V end lost 5 bases, the J end lost 4 bases, and 20 bases lay between the germline ends. Germline-derived CDR1 and CDR2 are SGHTA and FQGNSA. This CDR3 contains 17 residues.

The chain carries TRBV5-1 and TRBJ1-1; possibly TRBD1 for D (5 bases). This CDR3 region has 12 residues. Germline lookup yields CDR1 SGHRS and CDR2 YFSETQ. V gave up 3 bases and J gave up 6 bases, with 9 bases separating them. CDR3 nucleotide sequence: TGCGCCAGCAGCTACACAGGTTCTGAAGCTTTCTTT. Its protein product is CASSYTGSEAFF.

The chain links TRBV5-1 to TRBJ2-3; 9 bases agree with TRBD1. CDR3 size: 16 residues. Germline CDR1 reads SGHRS; CDR2 reads YFSETQ. The V gene end was trimmed by 3 bases and the J gene end by 4 bases; junction bases not matched to a gene: 9. The CDR3 here is CASSWGQGGSADTQYF. CDR3 coding DNA: TGCGCCAGCAGCTGGGGACAGGGAGGGTCCGCAGATACGCAGTATTTT.